This T cell receptor (beta chain) was recorded in a study of memory CD4+ T cells and cytomegalovirus serostatus. Whole-study context: This sample comes from healthy Belgian adults, under 10 CMV seropositive, 24 seronegative.

In the authors' workflow: Out-of-frame sequences were removed, leaving 2 million to 2.5 million distinct TCRbeta sequences. Generated by immunoSEQ multiplex PCR, the TCRdb table keeps only in-frame clones and is missing some. V and J calls plus clone size are reproduced from that table; the DNA served to infer D and trimming. The sample holds 80,000 or so clones, about 78% seen once. The sort gate was single viable CD3+CD4+CD8-CD45RO+ cells for memory CD4+ T cells. Serostatus was set by detecting CMV pp150, pp28, p38, p52 IgG. CD4+ T cells were isolated by positive magnetic selection. The V end was cut by 3 bases, the J end by 4 bases, with 5 bases between. Germline CDR1 is KGHSH and CDR2 is LQKENI. CDR3 length: 12 amino acids.

J is TRBJ2-3 and V is TRBV18; D gene unclear. Sequenced: memory CD4+ T cells from blood. The receptor was derived from an adult in good health and CMV-seropositive. The CDR3 loop reads CASSPQADTQYF. CDR3 DNA sequence: TGTGCCAGCTCACCCCAGGCAGATACGCAGTATTTT.